The sequence of this TCR beta chain was determined in a study of blood T cell repertoires in COVID-19. In the authors' workflow: Amplification of reference gene primers provided the estimated nucleated cell counts. Sequencing used immunoSEQ multiplex PCR; TCRdb keeps in-frame clones, though not all of them. V and J calls plus clone size are reproduced from that table; the DNA served to infer D and trimming. The sample records 68,000 or so clones, over 75% being singletons. The CDR3 is made up of 17 amino acids. Germline loops: CDR1 MNHEY, CDR2 SMNVEV (reference sequence). V trimming: 8 bases; J trimming: 4 bases; junction bases outside the gene matches: 19.

The clonotype was recovered from a man aged 45-65 years with active COVID-19. The chain combines TRBV27 with TRBJ1-1, with 7 bases matching TRBD1. The sample was peripheral blood. CDR3 residues: CASGRAIGRGSFTEAFF. CDR3 nucleotide sequence: TGTGCCAGCGGTAGGGCTATCGGCAGGGGGTCATTCACTGAAGCTTTCTTT.